This T cell receptor beta chain was recorded in a study of blood T cell repertoires in COVID-19. Here immunoSEQ multiplex PCR was the method, and the copy in TCRdb shows in-frame clones only, minus some. There are just over 650,000 clones in the sample; 90% occur only once, and approximately 0.25% lies in the top ten. Trimming stripped 4 bases from V and 0 bases from J, with 11 bases between. Looked up from germline, CDR1 is SGHTS and CDR2 is YDEGEE. CDR3 length equals 16 residues. Sequenced material: peripheral blood. The source of this sequence is a woman aged 18-30 years with acute or convalescent COVID-19. This sequence joins TRBV5-8 and TRBJ2-6, with D perhaps matching TRBD1 (6 bases). This CDR3 reads CASSRGTTSGANVLTF. The CDR3 region has the DNA TGTGCCAGCAGCAGGGGGACCACCTCTGGGGCCAACGTCCTGACTTTC.